The entry that follows covers one T cell receptor (beta chain) sequence. Which antigen it targets is not known. No base quality values were provided; no much bigger clone lies one nucleotide off. Reading the germline V gene gives CDR1 SGHTA and CDR2 FQGTGA. The cysteine opens and the phenylalanine closes a CDR3 of 13 amino acids. Of the read, only the CDR3 DNA is kept; its 39 bases are in frame from base 1. A distance of 10 bases separates the germline ends of V and J, which lose 4 bases and 6 bases respectively. This specimen comes from a study of CD8 T cells in Susac syndrome (dated by TCRdb to the late 2010s). Regarding the complete study: Among the Susac syndrome patients who were sequenced, clinically active disease was present in about 6 and clinical remission was observed in roughly 8. Susac syndrome patients were therapy-naive, on corticosteroids (some also receiving IVIg), or on IVIg alone at blood withdrawal. Repertoire sequencing was used to test whether CD8+ T cell activation and differentiation in Susac syndrome was antigen driven.

High-throughput TCR beta sequencing profiled peripheral blood CD8+ and CD4+ T cells from healthy donors, Susac syndrome patients and multiple sclerosis patients. The Susac syndrome patients fulfilled recently defined diagnostic criteria for definite or probable disease. Bulk CD8+ and CD4+ T cells were purified magnetically by negative isolation, whereas CD8+ TEMRA cells were enriched by FACS. Blood was collected in EDTA tubes and processed within 24 hours, with PBMCs isolated through density gradient centrifugation. PBMCs destined for TCR sequencing were cryopreserved in liquid nitrogen and later thawed in a 37 °C water bath. The sorted or isolated CD4+, CD8+ and CD8+ TEMRA cells reached a purity of at least 90%. The study at large found these results: The CD4+ T cell repertoire of patients with Susac syndrome showed no detectable clonal expansion. The TCR sequencing and HLA analysis was acknowledged to have included a relatively small number of individuals.

RNA was extracted with the RNeasy kit and roughly 0.45 to 1 ug was reverse transcribed using random hexamers. TCR beta CDR3 regions were amplified with the immunoSEQ multiplex PCR assay covering 54 Vbeta and 13 Jbeta segments. Bias from PCR amplification was corrected by using a synthetic template baseline for primer optimization and for computational correction. On the authors' methods: Only productive sequences were kept, with reads annotated to V, D and J genes according to IMGT and analyzed in immunoSEQ Analyzer. To calculate clonality, Shannon entropy was normalized by log2 of the number of productive unique sequences and then subtracted from one. Public and private clones were assessed among the 100 most prevalent clones of each patient and control. Clones were defined as Susac-specific if absent from the healthy and MS cohorts, from 900 to 1,300 published viral clones and from other ImmuneACCESS disease sequences. TCRdb passed the public sequencing reads through fastp at Q25 and MiXCR, retaining productive beta sequences. Identical CDR3 proteins give one entry, which carries the most common genes and DNA. Clone size and V and J calls follow TCRdb, not the original study. This sample lists under 200,000 distinct CDR3 sequences; 91% were detected once. The leading ten clones occupy 0.085% to 0.1% of the sample.

The sequence links TRBV7-3 to TRBJ2-1; the D gene assignment is perhaps TRBD1 or TRBD2, with each matching 5 bases. The sample comprised CD4+ T cells from PBMCs. The clonotype comes from a human donor with Susac syndrome. The CDR3 sequence is CASSSGPPNEQFF. The nucleotide sequence reads as follows: TGTGCCAGCAGCTCGGGACCTCCCAATGAGCAGTTCTTC.